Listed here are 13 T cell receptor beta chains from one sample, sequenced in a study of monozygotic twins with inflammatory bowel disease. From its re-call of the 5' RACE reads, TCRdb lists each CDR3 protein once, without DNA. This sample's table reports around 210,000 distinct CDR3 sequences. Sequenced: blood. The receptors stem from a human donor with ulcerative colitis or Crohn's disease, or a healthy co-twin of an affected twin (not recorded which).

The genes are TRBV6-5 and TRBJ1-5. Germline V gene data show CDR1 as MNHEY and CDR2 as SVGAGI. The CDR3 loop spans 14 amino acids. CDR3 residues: CASSYSGPNQPQHF.

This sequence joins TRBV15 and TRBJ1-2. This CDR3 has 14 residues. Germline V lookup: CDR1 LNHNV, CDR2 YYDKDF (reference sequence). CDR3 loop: CATSRGPTNYGYTF.

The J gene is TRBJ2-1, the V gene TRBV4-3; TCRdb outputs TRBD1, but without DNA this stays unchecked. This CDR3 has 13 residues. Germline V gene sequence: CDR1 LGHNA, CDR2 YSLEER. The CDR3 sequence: CVSSQADGGEQFF.

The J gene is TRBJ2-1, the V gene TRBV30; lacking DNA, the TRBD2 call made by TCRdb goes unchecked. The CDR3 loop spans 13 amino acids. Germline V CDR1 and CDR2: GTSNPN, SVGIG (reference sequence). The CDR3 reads CAWSKVAGGPQFF.

CDR3 residues: CASSLADKNSYEQYF. The chain is built from TRBV12-3 or TRBV12-4 and TRBJ2-7. The length of the CDR3 is 15 residues.

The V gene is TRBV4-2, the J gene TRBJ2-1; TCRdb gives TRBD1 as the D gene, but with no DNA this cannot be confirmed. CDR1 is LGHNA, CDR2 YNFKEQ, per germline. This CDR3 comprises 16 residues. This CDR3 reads CASSQVSRAVLNEQFF.

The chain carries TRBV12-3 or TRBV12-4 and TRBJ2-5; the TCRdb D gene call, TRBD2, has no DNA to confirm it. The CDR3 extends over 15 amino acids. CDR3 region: CASSSLASGKETQYF.

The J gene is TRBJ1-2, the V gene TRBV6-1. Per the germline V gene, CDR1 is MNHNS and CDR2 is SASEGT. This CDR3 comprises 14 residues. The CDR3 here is CASSEARSNYGYTF.

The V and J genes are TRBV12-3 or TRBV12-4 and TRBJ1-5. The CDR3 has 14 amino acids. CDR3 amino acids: CASSRRFDDQPQHF.

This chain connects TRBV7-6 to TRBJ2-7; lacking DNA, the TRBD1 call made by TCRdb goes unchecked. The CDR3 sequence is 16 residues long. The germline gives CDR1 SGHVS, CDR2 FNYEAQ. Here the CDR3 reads CASSTKPGPSAYEQYF.

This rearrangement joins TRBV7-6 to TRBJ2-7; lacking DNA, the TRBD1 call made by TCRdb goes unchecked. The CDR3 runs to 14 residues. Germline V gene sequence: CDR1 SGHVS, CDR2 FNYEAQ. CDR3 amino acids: CASSFPDRAWEQYF.

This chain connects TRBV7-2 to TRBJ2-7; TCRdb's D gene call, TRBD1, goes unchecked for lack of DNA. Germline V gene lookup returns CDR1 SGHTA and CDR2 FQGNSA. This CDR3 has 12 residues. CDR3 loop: CASSQVDRKQYF.

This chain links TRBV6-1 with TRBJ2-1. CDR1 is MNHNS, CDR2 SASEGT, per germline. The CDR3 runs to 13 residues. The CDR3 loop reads CASSEIFGYEQFF.